The 28 T cell receptor beta chains in this list originate from one sample, sequenced in a study of T cell clonality in common variable immunodeficiency. Profiled with immunoSEQ multiplex PCR; TCRdb holds only in-frame clones, not every one. This record lists about 60,000 clones, none seen once only, and the top ten clones contain 1.5% to 2%. The sample comprised peripheral blood mononuclear cells. The receptor set was obtained from a person aged 18 to 70 in good health.

This clone occurred a few times. The CDR3 is cut off 3 residues early in the read; its end comes from the germline J gene. V and J are TRBV25-1 and TRBJ2-3; D ambiguous. The CDR3 runs to 15 residues. Per the germline V gene, CDR1 is MGHDK and CDR2 is SYGVNS. The germline V and J ends were trimmed by 2 bases and 0 bases, with 9 bases remaining between them. The CDR3 protein is CASSEAGGSTDTQYF. CDR3 DNA, as far as it was read: TGTGCCAGCAGTGAAGCTGGCGGAAGCACAGATACG. Combining the CDR3 with reference TRBV25-1 and TRBJ2-3 gives the whole variable domain EADIYQTPRYLVIGTGKKITLECSQTMGHDKMYWYQQDPGMELHLIHYSYGVNSTEKGDLSSESTVSRIRTEHFPLTLESARPSHTSQYLCASSEAGGSTDTQYFGPGTRLTVL.

Note on this clone: The read terminates 3 residues before the CDR3 end, so the remaining end is supplied by the germline J gene. The gene calls are TRBV5-5 and TRBJ2-7, with 8 bases matching TRBD1. The trim removed 1 base at V and 5 bases at J, leaving 5 bases unmatched. There are 14 residues in the CDR3. Germline V lookup: CDR1 SGHKS, CDR2 YYEKEE (reference sequence). The CDR3 loop is CASSLSRGQHEQYF. CDR3 bases read: TGTGCCAGCAGCTTGTCCAGGGGGCAGCACGAG.

This clone was recorded many times. The sequence runs out 3 residues before the end of the CDR3; the remainder is reconstructed from the germline J gene. The chain employs TRBV5-5 and TRBJ2-7; TRBD2 aligns across 8 bases. The CDR3 has 15 residues. Trimming took 3 bases from V and 0 from J; bases not matched to a gene: 5. Germline CDR1 is SGHKS and CDR2 is YYEKEE (reference sequence). The CDR3 DNA, read in part, is TGTGCCAGCAGCTCCCGGGGGGGACCCTCCTACGAG. Translation: CASSSRGGPSYE. The entire CDR3 protein is CASSSRGGPSYEQYF. Looking up the rest from reference TRBV5-5 and TRBJ2-7 gives the full variable domain: DAGVTQSPTHLIKTRGQQVTLRCSPISGHKSVSWYQQVLGQGPQFIFQYYEKEERGRGNFPDRFSARQFPNYSSELNVNALLLGDSALYLCASSSRGGPSYEQYFGPGTRLTVT.

This clone was picked up a small number of times. Read data end 3 residues before the CDR3 end; the end is taken from the germline J gene. This chain links TRBV5-1 with TRBJ2-1; 9 bases align to TRBD1. J lost 9 bases, V lost 4 bases, and 8 bases had no gene match. The CDR3 runs to 14 residues. Germline CDR1 and CDR2: SGHRS and YFSETQ. The sequenced CDR3 bases are TGCGCCAGCAGCGCATCCGGGACAGGGACTGAG. This sequence encodes CASSASGTGTE. The CDR3 in full is CASSASGTGTEQFF.

On this clone itself: Read data end 3 residues before the CDR3 end; the end is taken from the germline J gene. The chain has TRBV2 and TRBJ2-7; tentative D call: TRBD2 (5 bases). V lost 10 bases, J lost 1 base, and 14 bases lay in between. Germline loops: CDR1 SNHLY, CDR2 FYNNEI. The CDR3 has 13 residues. The DNA read from the CDR3 is TGTGCCACGAGGAGGCTAGAATCCTACGAG. The encoded protein is CATRRLESYE. The CDR3 in full is CATRRLESYEQYF.

This clone was observed many times. The sequenced fragment ends 3 residues before the CDR3 boundary, so the rest is inferred from the germline J gene. The chain has TRBV30 and TRBJ1-1; 9 bases map to TRBD1. Germline assignment: CDR1 GTSNPN and CDR2 SVGIG (reference sequence). With V trimmed by 6 bases and J by 4 bases, 6 bases remained unmatched. The CDR3 is 13 residues long. CDR3 sequence reads: CACGDRDITEAFF. The DNA read from the CDR3 is TGTGCCTGCGGGGACAGGGACATCACTGAA.

This clone has at least ten counts. The part of the CDR3 DNA that was read is TGTGCCAGTAGTATGGTGACAGGGGATCAGCCC. Amino acid sequence: CASSMVTGDQP. The full CDR3 protein is CASSMVTGDQPQHF. The chain is built from TRBV19 and TRBJ1-5; 8 nucleotides align to TRBD1. The CDR3 end lies 3 residues beyond the end of the read and is filled in from the germline J gene. The CDR3 runs 14 residues. Unmatched junction bases numbered 3, after V lost 3 bases and J lost 5 bases. The germline CDR1 and CDR2 sequences are LNHDA and SQIVND (reference sequence).

This clone was observed at least ten times. The observed sequence ends 3 residues before the CDR3 terminus, with the missing tail filled in from the germline J gene. The chain couples TRBV19 to TRBJ2-7, with 13 bases matching TRBD2. Trimming cost V 5 bases and J 3 bases; bases outside gene matches: 4. CDR3 length equals 15 residues. The germline CDR1 and CDR2 sequences are LNHDA and SQIVND (reference sequence). The CDR3 DNA, read in part, is TGTGCCAGTAGTGAGGGGACTAGCGGGAACTACGAG. It codes for CASSEGTSGNYE. The CDR3 reads in full as CASSEGTSGNYEQYF.

There are many counts of this clone. CDR3 DNA (partial): TGTGCCAGCAGCTTACGTCGACTAGTTGACAATGAG. It is translated as CASSLRRLVDNE. The entire CDR3 protein reads CASSLRRLVDNEQFF. The rearrangement links TRBV7-8 to TRBJ2-1; the D gene is possibly TRBD2 (6 bases). With the read ending 3 residues before the CDR3 end, the germline J gene is used to fill in that end. The ends were cut back, 2 bases at V and 5 bases at J, with 13 bases in the middle. Germline loops: CDR1 SGHVS, CDR2 FQNEAQ. This CDR3 contains 15 residues.

This clone has ten or more counts. Read coverage stops 3 residues before the CDR3 terminus; the germline J gene supplies the remainder. The V and J genes are TRBV12-3 or TRBV12-4 and TRBJ1-5; D is possibly TRBD1 (6 bases). The CDR3 sequence is 16 residues long. Trimming removed 3 bases from V and 0 bases from J, with 12 bases in between. The CDR3 loop is CASSFQGTYSNQPQHF. The DNA read from the CDR3 is TGTGCCAGCAGTTTTCAGGGGACATATAGCAATCAGCCC.

This clone was detected many times. From the germline J gene comes the end of the CDR3, since the read stops 3 residues before it. This chain connects TRBV13 to TRBJ2-4; D may be TRBD2 (6 bases). The CDR3 length is 13 residues. Trimming removed 6 bases from V and 9 bases from J, with 15 bases in between. From germline, CDR1 is PRHDT and CDR2 FYEKMQ (reference sequence). The CDR3 bases that were read are TGTGCCAGCAGAAGAGCGGAGGGTGGCATT. Translation: CASRRAEGGI. In full, the CDR3 reads CASRRAEGGIQYF.

This clone was observed many times. The CDR3 is cut off 3 residues early in the read; its end comes from the germline J gene. The chain uses TRBV30 and TRBJ1-1; D is perhaps TRBD1 (6 bases). This CDR3 has 13 residues. The germline V gene encodes CDR1 GTSNPN and CDR2 SVGIG (reference sequence). V lost 4 bases, J lost 3 bases, and 12 bases lay in between. CDR3: CAWKTGGHTEAFF. Partial CDR3 DNA: TGTGCCTGGAAAACTGGGGGCCACACTGAA.

This clone has a handful of counts. The CDR3 is cut off 3 residues early in the read; its end comes from the germline J gene. The V gene is TRBV7-2, the J gene TRBJ1-1, with D possibly TRBD1 on 5 matching bases. This CDR3 region has 12 residues. Germline lookup yields CDR1 SGHTA and CDR2 FQGNSA. Partial CDR3 DNA: TGTGCCAGCAGCTTAGGGGGACTAGCA. It specifies CASSLGGLA. The full CDR3 protein reads CASSLGGLAAFF.

This clone was seen repeatedly, ten times or more. The DNA ends 3 residues before the CDR3 does, and the rest of the CDR3 is filled in from the germline J gene. The gene calls are TRBV5-1 and TRBJ2-7; perhaps TRBD2 as D (6 bases). The CDR3 sequence is 15 residues long. Germline lookup yields CDR1 SGHRS and CDR2 YFSETQ. Between the trimmed V and J ends, which lost 4 bases and 3 bases, there was a span of 17 bases. The sequenced CDR3 bases are TGCGCCAGCAGCCCAACCTCTAGCGCGAGCTACGAG. This codes for CASSPTSSASYE. The whole CDR3 region reads CASSPTSSASYEQYF.

Ten or more counts support this clone. The chain's CDR3 is CASSSSGRPTYEQYF. CDR3 DNA, as far as it was read: TGTGCCAGCAGTAGTAGCGGGAGGCCGACCTACGAG. The chain has TRBV6-2 or TRBV6-3 and TRBJ2-7, with 10 nucleotides matching TRBD2. The read is 3 residues too short to cover the CDR3 end, so that end is filled in from the germline J gene. J gave up 2 bases and V 5 bases, and 6 bases lay outside the gene matches. The CDR3 has 15 amino acids. Germline loops: CDR1 MNHEY, CDR2 SVGEGT.

This clone was seen ten or more times. The CDR3 extends 3 residues past the end of the read, so its final part is completed from the germline J gene. The gene calls are TRBV5-4 and TRBJ2-1; no reliable D call. CDR3 length: 14 residues. V lost 1 base and J lost 6, with 11 bases in between. Per the germline V gene, CDR1 is SGHNT and CDR2 is YYREEE (reference sequence). The part of the CDR3 DNA that was read is TGTGCCAGCAGCTTGTCAAGAGGTCGCAATGAG. Translating gives CASSLSRGRNE. The full CDR3 protein is CASSLSRGRNEQFF.

This clone was detected ten times or more. The observed sequence ends 3 residues before the CDR3 terminus, with the missing tail filled in from the germline J gene. J is TRBJ2-5 and V is TRBV7-2; 7 bases are shared with TRBD1. The CDR3 totals 13 residues. The V gene's germline CDR1 is SGHTA and CDR2 FQGNSA. The J segment lost 2 bases and the V segment lost 5 bases, leaving 2 bases of the junction unmatched. The CDR3 DNA, read in part, is TGTGCCAGCAGCCGGGACAGACAAGAGACC. Protein product: CASSRDRQET. The full CDR3 is CASSRDRQETQYF.

This clone was counted ten times or more. The read stops 3 residues short of the end of the CDR3; the missing end is completed from the germline J gene. V usage is TRBV5-1 and J usage is TRBJ2-7; 8 bases fit TRBD1. Germline trimming cut 3 bases from V and 3 bases from J; bases unmatched to any gene: 5. The CDR3 loop spans 14 amino acids. Germline loops: CDR1 SGHRS, CDR2 YFSETQ. The CDR3 loop is CASSWTGQVYEQYF. The CDR3 DNA, read in part, is TGCGCCAGCAGCTGGACAGGGCAGGTCTACGAG.

This clone has at least ten counts. The CDR3 end lies 3 residues beyond the end of the read and is filled in from the germline J gene. The chain recombines TRBV20-1 with TRBJ2-1, with 11 bases matching TRBD2. The J segment lost 8 bases and the V segment lost 1 base, leaving 4 bases of the junction unmatched. The CDR3 runs 14 residues. The germline gives CDR1 DFQATT, CDR2 SNEGSKA (reference sequence). The CDR3 here is CSARATSGKDEQFF. CDR3 DNA (partial): TGCAGTGCTAGAGCGACTAGCGGGAAGGATGAG.

This clone has at least ten counts. The read ends 3 residues shy of where the CDR3 ends; the end is completed using the germline J gene. This chain joins TRBV6-1 and TRBJ2-3; perhaps TRBD2 as D (5 bases). The ends were cut back, 4 bases at V and 6 bases at J, with 11 bases in the middle. Germline CDR1 reads MNHNS; CDR2 reads SASEGT. CDR3 length equals 13 residues. The CDR3 DNA, read in part, is TGTGCCAGCAGTGGGCCGGAGCGGGATACG. It is translated as CASSGPERDT. The complete CDR3 sequence is CASSGPERDTQYF.

This clone was recorded many times. Read coverage stops 3 residues before the CDR3 terminus; the germline J gene supplies the remainder. The V call is TRBV5-4, the J call TRBJ2-3; 10 bases fit TRBD2. CDR1 is SGHNT and CDR2 is YYREEE in the germline V gene (reference sequence). V lost 4 bases and J lost 5; bases outside the gene matches: 10. This CDR3 contains 16 residues. The CDR3 loop reads CASSVPLAGVGDTQYF. The sequenced CDR3 bases are TGTGCCAGCAGCGTACCCCTAGCGGGAGTGGGAGATACG.

This clone was seen ten or more times. Read sequence stops 3 residues before the CDR3 end, and the germline J gene provides the missing end. The chain carries TRBV7-6 and TRBJ2-7; 12 nucleotides match TRBD1. The CDR3 runs 15 residues. The germline V gene has CDR1 SGHVS and CDR2 FNYEAQ. Trimming cost V 5 bases and J 1 base; bases outside gene matches: 3. CDR3 bases read: TGTGCCAGCAGCGGGGGACAGGGGGCTTCCTACGAG. Protein: CASSGGQGASYE. The whole CDR3 sequence is CASSGGQGASYEQYF. Variable domain in full (rest from reference TRBV7-6 and TRBJ2-7): GAGVSQSPRYKVTKRGQDVALRCDPISGHVSLYWYRQALGQGPEFLTYFNYEAQQDKSGLPNDRFSAERPEGSISTLTIQRTEQRDSAMYRCASSGGQGASYEQYFGPGTRLTVT.

This clone was counted at least ten times. The CDR3 loop is CSAHGLAVYEQYF. The sequenced part of the CDR3 DNA is TGCAGTGCTCATGGACTAGCGGTCTACGAG. The chain carries TRBV20-1 and TRBJ2-7; 10 bases agree with TRBD2. The sequenced fragment ends 3 residues before the CDR3 boundary, so the rest is inferred from the germline J gene. The CDR3 loop spans 13 amino acids. J lost 3 bases, V lost 5 bases, and 4 bases had no gene match. CDR1 and CDR2 from the germline V gene are DFQATT and SNEGSKA (reference sequence).

This clone was seen many times. The DNA ends 3 residues before the CDR3 does, and the rest of the CDR3 is filled in from the germline J gene. The chain links TRBV19 to TRBJ1-5; D perhaps matches TRBD1 (5 bases). The CDR3 has 14 residues. Trimming cost V 1 base and J 9 bases, with 13 bases left between them. The germline CDR1 and CDR2 sequences are LNHDA and SQIVND (reference sequence). CDR3 in amino acids: CASSIVAGVAPQHF. The sequenced CDR3 bases are TGTGCCAGTAGTATAGTTGCGGGGGTGGCGCCC.

This clone was detected ten times or more. The sequenced fragment ends 3 residues before the CDR3 boundary, so the rest is inferred from the germline J gene. V is TRBV12-3 or TRBV12-4 and J is TRBJ1-5; 8 bases agree with TRBD1. There are 13 residues in the CDR3. After removal of 4 bases from V and 6 bases from J, the junction contained 2 bases not matched to a gene. The CDR3 DNA, read in part, is TGTGCCAGCAGTTCTGACAGGGGTCAGCCC. This gives the protein CASSSDRGQP. The whole CDR3 sequence is CASSSDRGQPQHF.

This clone was found a few times. The CDR3 end falls 3 residues outside the read, so it is completed with the germline J gene. The chain uses TRBV18 and TRBJ1-5; D possibly corresponds to TRBD1 (6 bases). V lost 1 base to trimming and J lost 2 bases, with 12 bases between them. The CDR3 spans 16 residues. CDR1 is KGHSH and CDR2 is LQKENI in the germline V gene. Incomplete CDR3 DNA: TGTGCCAGCTCACCACTTTCAGGGGCCGGCAATCAGCCC. As protein: CASSPLSGAGNQP. The whole CDR3 sequence is CASSPLSGAGNQPQHF.

This clone appeared many times. From the germline J gene comes the end of the CDR3, since the read stops 3 residues before it. The rearrangement uses TRBV7-3 and TRBJ2-3, with 9 positions matching TRBD2. CDR3 size: 15 residues. Germline loops: CDR1 SGHTA, CDR2 FQGTGA. V lost 5 bases to trimming and J lost 1 base; unmatched junction nucleotides: 4. CDR3 bases read: TGTGCCAGCAGCCAGGGACTAGCCGGCACAGATACG. It is translated as CASSQGLAGTDT. The entire CDR3 sequence reads CASSQGLAGTDTQYF.

This clone was detected ten times or more. The sequence runs out 3 residues before the end of the CDR3; the remainder is reconstructed from the germline J gene. The chain employs TRBV28 and TRBJ1-4; D call uncertain. The germline CDR1 and CDR2 sequences are MDHEN and SYDVKM. This CDR3 has 14 amino acids. CDR3 protein: CASSSSFLGRSLFF. The covered CDR3 bases are TGTGCCAGCAGCTCCAGCTTCTTGGGCAGGTCA.